One and the same sample provided the 4 T cell receptor beta chains below, sequenced in a study of T cells expressing NK-cell markers. TCRdb processed the 5' RACE reads again and assigns one entry to each CDR3 protein, with no DNA. The listing records around 280,000 distinct CDR3 sequences. Sequenced material: blood T cells: a sorted CD56 or NKG2C T cell subset, CD4+ or CD8+ T cells, or bulk PBMC T cells (not recorded which). The receptors shown here come from a man aged 18-30 years in good health.

V usage is TRBV12-3 or TRBV12-4 and J usage is TRBJ2-1; TCRdb proposes TRBD2, but this gene call is untestable without DNA. This CDR3 has 15 residues. The CDR3 reads CASSLGGLADNEQFF.

The rearrangement links TRBV20-1 to TRBJ1-2; the TRBD1 assignment by TCRdb is unverifiable without DNA. Per germline, CDR1 DFQATT and CDR2 SNEGSKA (reference sequence). This CDR3 region has 13 residues. The chain's CDR3 is CSATVDRDGGYTF.

The rearrangement joins TRBV7-2 to TRBJ2-5; TCRdb's assignment of TRBD2 cannot be checked, as there is no DNA. The CDR3 runs 17 residues. Germline V lookup: CDR1 SGHTA, CDR2 FQGNSA. Here the CDR3 reads CASSLGAAGGPWETQYF.

J is TRBJ2-1 and V is TRBV5-4; TCRdb gives TRBD2 as the D gene, but with no DNA this cannot be confirmed. This CDR3 has 16 residues. CDR1 and CDR2 from the germline V gene are SGHNT and YYREEE (reference sequence). The CDR3 is CASSLGTSGLYNEQFF.